A selection of T cell receptor beta chains follows, all from one sample in a study of human T cells and chemical hapten exposure. TCRdb redid the calling of the RACE reads with MiXCR, one entry per CDR3 protein. The sample contains a few hundred thousand distinct CDR3 sequences, roughly 5% of which appear only once. Specimen: whole blood, collected in connection with sensitization to the hapten diphenylcyclopropenone (DPC). The receptors were gathered from a woman in her 50s with alopecia areata. Some clones in this sample may be carry-over from other donors' samples. CDR3s leave out the opening cysteine and the closing phenylalanine or tryptophan. A D gene is named only where the DNA matches it firmly.

>TRBJ2-3|TRBV6-2/TRBV6-3|TRBD2
ASSRTSGSADTQY
>TRBJ2-4|TRBV29-1|TRBD1
SVVDGQGRYIQY
>TRBJ1-1|TRBV6-5|TRBD1
ASSFGDRGGTEAF
>TRBJ1-4|TRBV6-5|-
ASSLTGAVSGKLF
>TRBJ2-7|TRBV5-1|TRBD2
ASSSSGTSYEQY
>TRBJ2-3|TRBV2|-
ASSDGQKDTQY
>TRBJ2-3|TRBV7-2|-
ASSSNTDTQY
>TRBJ1-6|TRBV11-2|TRBD1
ASSLDPTGNYNSPLH
>TRBJ2-7|TRBV13|-
ASSSTFGGDVYEQY
>TRBJ2-7|TRBV6-5|TRBD2
ASGQAGGVYEQY
>TRBJ2-3|TRBV20-1|-
SARDQRTQY
>TRBJ2-1|TRBV27|-
ANSFLTNYNEQF
>TRBJ1-3|TRBV28|-
ASSFNPVSGNTIY
>TRBJ1-1|TRBV6-1|TRBD1
ASSEARGLTEAF
>TRBJ2-5|TRBV28|-
ASSGPLYQETQY
>TRBJ2-3|TRBV10-3|-
AISESRGADTQY
>TRBJ2-5|TRBV6-5|TRBD2
ASRAGTSGTPETQY
>TRBJ2-3|TRBV5-1|-
ASSLEGTDTQY
>TRBJ2-7|TRBV6-1|-
ASDGLFYEQY
>TRBJ1-5|TRBV7-8|-
ASSLGDLNQPQH
>TRBJ1-3|TRBV4-2|-
ASSQDGGSSGNTIY
>TRBJ2-7|TRBV9|TRBD2
ASSPSGTRDYEQY
>TRBJ1-4|TRBV29-1|-
SYRQDNEKLF
>TRBJ1-2|TRBV6-6|-
ASSSLVRGDYGYT
>TRBJ2-1|TRBV12-5|TRBD2
ASGLASLTSGNPGQF
>TRBJ1-2|TRBV29-1|-
SVRRGEGNGYT
>TRBJ1-5|TRBV6-6|-
ASTQGSWSQPQH
>TRBJ1-1|TRBV28|-
ASWGRANTEAF
>TRBJ2-5|TRBV12-3/TRBV12-4|TRBD1
ASSLWQGAKETQY
>TRBJ2-1|TRBV11-3|TRBD2
ASSLEAGGPENEQF
>-|TRBV7-6|-
ASSPRASSYEQF
>TRBJ1-5|TRBV15|TRBD1
ATSPTEGANNQPQH
>TRBJ2-1|TRBV11-2|TRBD2
ASIPRASGAGEQF
>TRBJ2-7|TRBV20-1|-
SATYTVSSYEQY
>TRBJ1-1|TRBV11-2|-
ASSLFLRTAALNTEAF
>TRBJ2-1|TRBV6-2/TRBV6-3|-
ASSFLDYNEQF
>TRBJ2-5|TRBV30|-
AWSVTGETQY
>TRBJ2-4|TRBV3-1|-
ASSQDGGTVVLAKNIQY
>TRBJ2-7|TRBV29-1|-
SVSGTAYEQY
>TRBJ1-6|TRBV4-2|TRBD1
ASSQVGQGNYNSPLH
>TRBJ2-1|TRBV28|-
ASSLNNEQF
>TRBJ2-1|TRBV30|TRBD1
AWSLGQGFKDEQF
>TRBJ2-7|TRBV13|-
ASSSAGTYEQY
>TRBJ2-1|TRBV3-1|TRBD2
ASSQGLAGNEQF
>TRBJ2-7|TRBV7-2|-
ASSARQDYEQY
>TRBJ2-7|TRBV3-1|TRBD1
ASSLVGTGFGSEQY
>TRBJ2-3|TRBV11-2|TRBD1
ASSLDVGQITDTQY
>TRBJ2-1|TRBV29-1|TRBD1
SGRTGAMGEQF